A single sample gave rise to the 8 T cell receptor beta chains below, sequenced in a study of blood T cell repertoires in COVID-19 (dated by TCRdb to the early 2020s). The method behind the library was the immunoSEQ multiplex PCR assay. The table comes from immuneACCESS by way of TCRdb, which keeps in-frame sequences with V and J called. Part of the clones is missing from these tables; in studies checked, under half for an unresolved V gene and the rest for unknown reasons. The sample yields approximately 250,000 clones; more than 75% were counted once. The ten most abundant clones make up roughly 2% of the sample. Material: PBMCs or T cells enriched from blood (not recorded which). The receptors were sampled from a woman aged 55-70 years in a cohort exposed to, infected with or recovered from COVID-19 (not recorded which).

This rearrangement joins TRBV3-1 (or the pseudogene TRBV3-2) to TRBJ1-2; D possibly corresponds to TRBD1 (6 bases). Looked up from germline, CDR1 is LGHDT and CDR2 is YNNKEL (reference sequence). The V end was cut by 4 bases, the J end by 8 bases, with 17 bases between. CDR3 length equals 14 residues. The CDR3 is CASSPTSGGLGYTF. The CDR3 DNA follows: TGTGCCAGCAGCCCAACGTCGGGGGGCTTGGGCTACACCTTC.

CDR3 nucleotide sequence: TGTGCCAGCAGCTGGGCCTCCTACGAGCAGTACTTC. Amino acids: CASSWASYEQYF. The chain is built from TRBV5-6 and TRBJ2-7; D unresolved. This CDR3 has 12 amino acids. In germline, CDR1 is SGHDT, CDR2 YYEEEE. The V and J ends lost 3 bases and 0 bases respectively, with 4 bases between them.

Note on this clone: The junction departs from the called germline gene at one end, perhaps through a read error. The CDR3 DNA is TGCGCCAGCAGTTTGGACAGCTCTGGAAACACCATATATTTT. Amino acid sequence: CASSLDSSGNTIYF. This chain uses TRBV5-1 with TRBJ1-3; possibly TRBD1 for D (6 bases). The CDR3 spans 14 residues. The germline V gene has CDR1 SGHRS and CDR2 YFSETQ. The variable domain in full, completed from reference TRBV5-1 and TRBJ1-3, reads KAGVTQTPRYLIKTRGQQVTLSCSPISGHRSVSWYQQTPGQGLQFLFEYFSETQRNKGNFPGRFSGRQFSNSRSEMNVSTLELGDSALYLCASSLDSSGNTIYFGEGSWLTVV.

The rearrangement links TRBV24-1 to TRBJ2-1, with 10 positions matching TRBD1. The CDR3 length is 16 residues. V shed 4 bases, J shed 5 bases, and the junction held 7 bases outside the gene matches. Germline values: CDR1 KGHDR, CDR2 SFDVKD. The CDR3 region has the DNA TGTGCCACCAGTGACGCCGGGACAGGGGTCAACAATGAGCAGTTCTTC. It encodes CATSDAGTGVNNEQFF.

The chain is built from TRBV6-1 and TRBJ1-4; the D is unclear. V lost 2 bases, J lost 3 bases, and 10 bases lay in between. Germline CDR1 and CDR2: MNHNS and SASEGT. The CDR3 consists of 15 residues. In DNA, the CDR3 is TGTGCCAGCAGTGAACGAACAGCTTCTAATGAAAAACTGTTTTTT. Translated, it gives CASSERTASNEKLFF.

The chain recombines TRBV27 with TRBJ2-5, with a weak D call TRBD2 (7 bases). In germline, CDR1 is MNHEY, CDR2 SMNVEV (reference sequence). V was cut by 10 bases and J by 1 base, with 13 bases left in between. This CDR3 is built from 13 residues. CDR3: CATGGQLQETQYF. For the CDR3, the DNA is TGTGCCACCGGGGGGCAGCTCCAAGAGACCCAGTACTTC.

The CDR3 DNA is TGTGCCAGCAGCTCGGTCCAGGGGGTATCCTACGAGCAGTACTTC. As protein: CASSSVQGVSYEQYF. The V and J genes are TRBV11-1 and TRBJ2-7; 7 bases map to TRBD1. CDR1 SGHAT and CDR2 FQDESV come from the germline V gene (reference sequence). This CDR3 is 15 amino acids long. The trim removed 4 bases at V and 1 base at J, leaving 7 bases unmatched.

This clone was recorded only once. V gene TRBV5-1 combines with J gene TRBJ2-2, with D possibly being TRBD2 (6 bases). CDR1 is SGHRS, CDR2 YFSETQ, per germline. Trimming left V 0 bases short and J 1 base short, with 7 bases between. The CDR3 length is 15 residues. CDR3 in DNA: TGCGCCAGCAGCTTGGCGCGGGGGAACACCGGGGAGCTGTTTTTT. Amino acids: CASSLARGNTGELFF.